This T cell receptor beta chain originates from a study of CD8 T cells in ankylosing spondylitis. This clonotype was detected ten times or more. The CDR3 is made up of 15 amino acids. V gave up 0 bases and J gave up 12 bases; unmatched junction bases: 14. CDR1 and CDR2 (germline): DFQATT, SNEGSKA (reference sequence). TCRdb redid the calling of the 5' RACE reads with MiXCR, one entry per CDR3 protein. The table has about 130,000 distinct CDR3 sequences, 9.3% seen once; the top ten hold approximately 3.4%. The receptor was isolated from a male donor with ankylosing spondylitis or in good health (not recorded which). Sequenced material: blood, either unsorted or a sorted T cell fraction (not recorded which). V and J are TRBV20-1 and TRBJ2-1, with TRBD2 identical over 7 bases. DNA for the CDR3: TGCAGTGCTAGAGATAGTCTAGATTTGGGGAGGGGGCAGTTCTTC. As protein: CSARDSLDLGRGQFF.